This passage covers 22 T cell receptor beta chains from one sample sequenced in a study of preoperative IRX-2 immunotherapy in early breast cancer. Indicated treatment: preoperative locoregional IRX-2 cytokine immunotherapy. The data were produced by immunoSEQ multiplex PCR, yet TCRdb's version contains in-frame clones alone and is incomplete. Among around 34,000 clones listed, under 85% were seen once. The source material was lymph node tissue, sampled from a patient treated with IRX-2 immunotherapy. These TCRs come from a human donor with breast cancer.

The V call is TRBV19, the J call TRBJ2-3; 12 bases fit TRBD1. The CDR3 extends over 14 amino acids. Germline V gene lookup returns CDR1 LNHDA and CDR2 SQIVND (reference sequence). V dropped 8 bases and J dropped 4; count of bases not matched to a gene: 4. In DNA, the CDR3 is TGTGCCAGTCAGGGGACAGGGGGCCCAGATACGCAGTATTTT. Translation: CASQGTGGPDTQYF.

The gene calls are TRBV6-7 and TRBJ1-5, with TRBD1 identical over 9 bases. TRBV6-7 is an open reading frame, and its role is uncertain. CDR3 size: 17 residues. The trim removed 5 bases at V and 1 base at J, leaving 9 bases unmatched. The CDR3 nucleotides are TGTGCCAGCAGTGGGGTACTAGGACAGGGGAGCAATCAGCCCCAGCATTTT. Translation: CASSGVLGQGSNQPQHF.

The gene calls are TRBV6-8 and TRBJ2-1; the D gene could be TRBD1 or TRBD2 (5 bases each). CDR3 length: 15 amino acids. V lost 2 bases to trimming and J lost 4 bases, with 12 bases between them. The germline V gene encodes CDR1 MNHGY and CDR2 SAAAGT. The CDR3 loop reads CASSYRDHRYNEQFF. The CDR3 bases are TGTGCCAGCAGTTACAGGGACCACCGATACAATGAGCAGTTCTTC.

About this clone: The junction differs from germline at one of its ends, possibly a read error. The chain employs TRBV6-8 and TRBJ1-1; D possibly corresponds to TRBD1 (6 bases). The germline CDR1 and CDR2 sequences are MNHGY and SAAAGT. This CDR3 contains 14 residues. The CDR3 reads CASNLQGRNAEAFF. In DNA, the CDR3 is TGTGCCAGCAATCTACAGGGTAGGAACGCTGAAGCTTTCTTT.

J is TRBJ2-3 and V is TRBV15, with TRBD2 identical over 11 bases. Germline lookup yields CDR1 LNHNV and CDR2 YYDKDF (reference sequence). After removal of 3 bases from V and 7 bases from J, the junction contained 3 bases not matched to a gene. The CDR3 runs to 14 residues. Here the CDR3 reads CATSRLAGGNTQYF. In nucleotides, the CDR3 is TGTGCCACCAGCAGGCTAGCGGGGGGAAATACGCAGTATTTT.

V and J are TRBV19 and TRBJ2-7; a weak D match, TRBD1 (6 bases). Trimming removed 6 bases at V and 4 bases at J, with 13 bases between. This CDR3 is built from 13 residues. Germline loops: CDR1 LNHDA, CDR2 SQIVND (reference sequence). The CDR3 DNA follows: TGTGCCAGTAGGCCCGGACAGACATACGAGCAGTACTTC. This encodes CASRPGQTYEQYF.

This chain joins TRBV18 and TRBJ2-1; 8 nucleotides line up with TRBD2. The germline gives CDR1 KGHSH, CDR2 LQKENI. The CDR3 length is 15 residues. V dropped 3 bases and J dropped 7; count of bases not matched to a gene: 8. This chain's CDR3 is CASSPSAGVVNEQFF. Here the CDR3 DNA reads TGTGCCAGCTCACCTTCAGCGGGGGTAGTAAATGAGCAGTTCTTC.

The chain joins TRBV19 to TRBJ2-2; D gene uncertain. Deletions cut 5 bases from V and 7 bases from J, with 17 bases between. The CDR3 is made up of 15 amino acids. Germline-derived CDR1 and CDR2 are LNHDA and SQIVND (reference sequence). In nucleotides, the CDR3 is TGTGCCAGTAGTTCCGATTTCTTCGTGGGCGGGGAGCTGTTTTTT. It encodes CASSSDFFVGGELFF.

This chain connects TRBV19 to TRBJ2-6; unclear D gene. V was trimmed by 6 bases and J by 7 bases, leaving 10 bases between them. CDR1 LNHDA and CDR2 SQIVND come from the germline V gene (reference sequence). The length of the CDR3 is 13 residues. The DNA for the CDR3 is TGTGCCAGTAGCACCACGGGTGCCAACGTCCTGACTTTC. Translation: CASSTTGANVLTF.

This clone was detected only once. The CDR3 is CASSIGDSYSGNTIYF. The CDR3 nucleotides read TGTGCCAGTAGTATCGGGGACAGTTACTCTGGAAACACCATATATTTT. This chain connects TRBV19 to TRBJ1-3; 7 nucleotides line up with TRBD1. The CDR3 runs to 16 residues. Looked up from germline, CDR1 is LNHDA and CDR2 is SQIVND (reference sequence). Unmatched junction bases numbered 5, after V lost 3 bases and J lost 0 bases.

The rearrangement links TRBV19 to TRBJ2-6; perhaps D is TRBD1 or TRBD2 (5 bases each). Germline-derived CDR1 and CDR2 are LNHDA and SQIVND (reference sequence). This CDR3 spans 16 amino acids. Trimming removed 1 base from V and 1 base from J, with 8 bases in between. The CDR3 protein is CASSIAGGSGANVLTF. CDR3 coding DNA: TGTGCCAGTAGTATAGCTGGGGGTTCTGGGGCCAACGTCCTGACTTTC.

The chain joins TRBV14 to TRBJ2-3; 7 bases align to TRBD2. After removal of 6 bases from V and 5 bases from J, the junction contained 14 bases not matched to a gene. The CDR3 sequence is 16 residues long. Germline V gene sequence: CDR1 SGHDN, CDR2 FVKESK. The CDR3 spells CASSNYEGRERDTQYF. The CDR3, as DNA: TGTGCCAGCAGTAACTACGAAGGGCGGGAGAGAGATACGCAGTATTTT.

J is TRBJ1-6 and V is TRBV5-1; D not resolved. V dropped 2 bases and J dropped 6 bases, with 12 bases sitting between them. This CDR3 comprises 15 residues. Per germline, CDR1 SGHRS and CDR2 YFSETQ. CDR3 in amino acids: CASSFVTATNSPLHF. The CDR3 nucleotides read TGCGCCAGCAGCTTCGTGACCGCCACTAATTCACCCCTCCACTTT. The variable domain in full, with the rest retrieved from reference TRBV5-1 and TRBJ1-6, is KAGVTQTPRYLIKTRGQQVTLSCSPISGHRSVSWYQQTPGQGLQFLFEYFSETQRNKGNFPGRFSGRQFSNSRSEMNVSTLELGDSALYLCASSFVTATNSPLHFGNGTRLTVT.

The chain links TRBV15 to TRBJ1-4; no clear D gene. This CDR3 is built from 14 residues. With 4 bases removed from V and 14 bases from J, the gap between germline ends came to 20 bases. Germline V gene sequence: CDR1 LNHNV, CDR2 YYDKDF (reference sequence). In DNA, the CDR3 is TGTGCCACCAGCATCAGACCTGGTTCGTACCAGCTGTTTTTT. This gives the protein CATSIRPGSYQLFF.

For the CDR3, the DNA is TGCGCCAGCAGCTTGGGACAGGGGATCTATGGCTACACCTTC. Amino acids: CASSLGQGIYGYTF. The chain carries TRBV5-1 and TRBJ1-2; 8 nucleotides line up with TRBD1. V shed 0 bases and J 4 bases; nucleotides not matched to a gene: 2. The CDR3 sequence is 14 residues long. Germline V CDR1 and CDR2: SGHRS, YFSETQ.

The J gene is TRBJ1-4, the V gene TRBV18; the match to TRBD1 covers 8 bases. This CDR3 region has 15 residues. The trim removed 4 bases at V and 5 bases at J, leaving 6 bases unmatched. Germline CDR1 reads KGHSH; CDR2 reads LQKENI. CDR3 in amino acids: CASSLRQGLNEKLFF. As DNA, the CDR3 is TGTGCCAGCTCACTCAGACAGGGGTTGAATGAAAAACTGTTTTTT.

The count of this clone is one. This chain uses TRBV30 with TRBJ1-2, with a weak D call TRBD1 (5 bases). Deletions cut 4 bases from V and 7 bases from J, with 22 bases between. This CDR3 contains 15 residues. In germline, CDR1 is GTSNPN, CDR2 SVGIG (reference sequence). The CDR3 is CAWTQEGRVVRGYTF. Written as DNA, the CDR3 is TGTGCCTGGACCCAGGAGGGCAGGGTGGTTCGTGGCTACACCTTC. Using reference TRBV30 and TRBJ1-2 for the parts outside the CDR3, the full variable domain is SQTIHQWPATLVQPVGSPLSLECTVEGTSNPNLYWYRQAAGRGLQLLFYSVGIGQISSEVPQNLSASRPQDRQFILSSKKLLLSDSGFYLCAWTQEGRVVRGYTFGSGTRLTVV.

This sequence joins TRBV18 and TRBJ2-3; no clear D gene. There are 14 residues in the CDR3. The V end was cut by 6 bases, the J end by 10 bases, with 20 bases between. CDR1 and CDR2 (germline): KGHSH, LQKENI. CDR3 in amino acids: CASSSLRTQRSQYF. CDR3 DNA sequence: TGTGCCAGCTCTTCCCTTCGTACTCAGAGGTCGCAGTATTTT.

V and J are TRBV7-5 and TRBJ2-2; the table's D call TRBD2 went unverified against the DNA. TRBV7-5 is annotated as a pseudogene. The CDR3 runs 15 residues. As DNA, the CDR3 is TGTGCCAGCAGCCCGGGGACTTTTAACACCGGGGAGCTGTTTTTT. Translating it yields CASSPGTFNTGELFF.

The chain joins TRBV14 to TRBJ1-1, with 7 bases that match TRBD1. V lost 5 bases and J lost 4; bases outside the gene matches: 1. Germline V CDR1 and CDR2: SGHDN, FVKESK. The CDR3 length is 12 residues. Written as DNA, the CDR3 is TGTGCCAGCAGCTGGACAGGCACTGAAGCTTTCTTT. Translating gives CASSWTGTEAFF. Complete variable domain (other parts from reference TRBV14 and TRBJ1-1): EAGVTQFPSHSVIEKGQTVTLRCDPISGHDNLYWYRRVMGKEIKFLLHFVKESKQDESGMPNNRFLAERTGGTYSTLKVQPAELEDSGVYFCASSWTGTEAFFGQGTRLTVV.

The rearrangement joins TRBV1 to TRBJ2-3; whether TRBD1, the table's D call, matches the DNA was not checked. TRBV1 is described as a pseudogene. The CDR3 runs to 16 residues. The CDR3 DNA reads TGCGCCAGCAGCAAACCGGGACAGGGGGCGGTGAATACGCAGTATTTT. This encodes CASSKPGQGAVNTQYF.

J is TRBJ1-6 and V is TRBV6-8; no definite D call. The germline V and J ends were trimmed by 5 bases and 8 bases, with 10 bases remaining between them. Germline assignment: CDR1 MNHGY and CDR2 SAAAGT. The CDR3 spans 13 residues. The CDR3 DNA is TGTGCCAGCAGTGTTGACTGGGATTCACCCCTCCACTTT. Protein product: CASSVDWDSPLHF.